This TCR beta chain appears in the sequencing data of a study of shared clonotypes between healthy human individuals. Background on the study: Two female and a few male donors aged 18 to 49 were enrolled.

Method: immunoSEQ multiplex PCR; TCRdb's copy keeps in-frame clones and lacks some. This repertoire shows 1.6 million or so clones, about 98.5% found once; its top ten account for 0.36%. The CDR3 is 15 amino acids. With 4 bases removed from V and 3 bases from J, the gap between germline ends came to 13 bases. Germline V CDR1 and CDR2: SNHLY, FYNNEI. Sequences were obtained from naive CD4+ T cells sorted from blood. Subset specified: CD45RA+ positively selected. The TCR sequence derives from a man aged 25-40 years in good health. The V call is TRBV2, the J call TRBJ2-1, with TRBD1 as a possible D gene (5 bases). CDR3 coding DNA: TGTGCCAGCAGTGCAATCCAGGGCGACTACAATGAGCAGTTCTTC. Translation: CASSAIQGDYNEQFF.